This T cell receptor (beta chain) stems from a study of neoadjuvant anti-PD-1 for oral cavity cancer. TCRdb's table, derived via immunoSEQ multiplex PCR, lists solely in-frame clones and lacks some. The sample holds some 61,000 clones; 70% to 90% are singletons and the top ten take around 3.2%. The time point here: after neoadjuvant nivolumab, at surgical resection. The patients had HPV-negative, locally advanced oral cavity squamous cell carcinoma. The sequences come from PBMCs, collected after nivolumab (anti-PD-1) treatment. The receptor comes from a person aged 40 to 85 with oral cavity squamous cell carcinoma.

The CDR3 here is CASSFGRVNTEAFF. As DNA, the CDR3 is TGTGCCAGCAGCTTCGGTCGGGTGAACACTGAAGCTTTCTTT. V is TRBV5-8 and J is TRBJ1-1, with D unclear. V gave up 2 bases and J gave up 0 bases, with 8 bases separating them. The CDR3 covers 14 residues. CDR1 and CDR2 from the germline V gene are SGHTS and YDEGEE.